The subject of this entry is one T cell receptor beta chain. Antigen: not known. Using its own MiXCR run on the RT-PCR reads, TCRdb lists one record per CDR3 protein. The sample carries around 480,000 distinct CDR3 sequences, approximately 16% recorded once. This sample is part of a study of response to subunit inactivated influenza vaccine. General study points: Each seasonal influenza vaccination, the authors suggested, recruits few new T cells.

V was cut by 4 bases and J by 6 bases, with 9 bases left in between. CDR1 and CDR2 (germline): LGHDT, YNNKEL (reference sequence). This CDR3 region has 13 residues. The sample in question was CD4+ T cells sorted from PBMCs, obtained 23 months after vaccination. The clonotype comes from a man between 50 and 69 years old who received an inactivated influenza vaccine. The chain couples TRBV3-1 to TRBJ2-2; D remains unclear. The CDR3 DNA sequence: TGTGCCAGCAGCCCTAATGGGGCCGGGGAGCTGTTTTTT. Its translation is CASSPNGAGELFF.